Shown below are 9 T cell receptor beta chains from a single sample sequenced in a study of CD4+ T cells in melanoma. The table came from immunoSEQ multiplex PCR; TCRdb's copy has only in-frame clones and leaves some out. Of some 10,000 clones listed, 60% to 75% are singletons. Sequenced sample: cells from a culture (not recorded whether cultured in vitro). These receptors all stem from a human donor with melanoma.

V is TRBV21-1 and J is TRBJ2-6; the table's D call, TRBD1, has no DNA check behind it. TRBV21-1 is a documented pseudogene. This CDR3 region has 15 residues. The CDR3 coding sequence is TGTGCCAGCAGCGCCAGGCTCACGGGGGCCAACGTCCTGACTTTC. This gives the protein CASSARLTGANVLTF.

With respect to this clone: An end of the junction differs from the germline gene, which may be a read error. The rearrangement uses TRBV11-1 and TRBJ2-5; weak D call: TRBD1 (5 bases). Germline loops: CDR1 SGHAT, CDR2 FQDESV (reference sequence). The CDR3 totals 13 residues. The DNA of the CDR3 is TGTGCCAGCAGCTTAATTGTTGGGTCAGGGCTTCACTTC. Its translation is CASSLIVGSGLHF.

The J gene is TRBJ2-3, the V gene TRBV14, with 9 bases matching TRBD2. This CDR3 comprises 17 residues. The germline V gene has CDR1 SGHDN and CDR2 FVKESK. V was clipped by 1 base and J by 4 bases; unmatched bases: 9. Written as DNA, the CDR3 is TGTGCCAGCAGCCAAGCCCAGGGACTAGCCCGAGCAGATACGCAGTATTTT. Its protein product is CASSQAQGLARADTQYF.

The chain recombines TRBV4-2 with TRBJ2-5; 11 nucleotides line up with TRBD2. CDR1 LGHNA and CDR2 YNFKEQ come from the germline V gene. Trimming took 5 bases from V and 5 from J; bases not matched to a gene: 10. The CDR3 covers 16 residues. This CDR3 is CASSFPSGGLEETQYF. Here the CDR3 DNA reads TGTGCCAGCAGCTTTCCTAGCGGGGGGCTTGAGGAGACCCAGTACTTC.

This rearrangement joins TRBV12-5 to TRBJ1-1; no definite D call. V was cut by 1 base and J by 3 bases, with 15 bases left in between. The CDR3 consists of 16 residues. Germline values: CDR1 LGHNT, CDR2 FRNRAP. The CDR3 protein is CASGLAKGNLYTEAFF. In DNA form, the CDR3 reads TGTGCTAGTGGTTTGGCTAAGGGAAATCTCTACACTGAAGCTTTCTTT. The full variable domain, completed using reference TRBV12-5 and TRBJ1-1, is DARVTQTPRHKVTEMGQEVTMRCQPILGHNTVFWYRQTMMQGLELLAYFRNRAPLDDSGMPKDRFSAEMPDATLATLKIQPSEPRDSAVYFCASGLAKGNLYTEAFFGQGTRLTVV.

This chain connects TRBV2 to TRBJ2-1, with 7 bases lining up with TRBD2. V was pared by 4 bases and J by 2 bases, with 5 bases of the junction left unmatched. Germline CDR1 and CDR2: SNHLY and FYNNEI. The CDR3 totals 15 residues. CDR3 loop: CASSVGGETYNEQFF. The CDR3 nucleotides are TGTGCCAGCAGTGTGGGGGGGGAGACCTACAATGAGCAGTTCTTC.

This clone was counted only a few times. This chain joins TRBV7-3 and TRBJ1-2; D is unresolved. CDR3 size: 14 residues. Germline V gene lookup returns CDR1 SGHTA and CDR2 FQGTGA. V gave up 2 bases and J gave up 2 bases, with 9 bases separating them. This CDR3 is CASSLVPGNYGYTF. DNA for the CDR3: TGTGCCAGCAGCTTAGTCCCGGGGAACTATGGCTACACCTTC.

The chain is built from TRBV19 and TRBJ1-1; D might be TRBD1 (6 bases). Germline values: CDR1 LNHDA, CDR2 SQIVND (reference sequence). This CDR3 contains 12 residues. Trimming left V 10 bases short and J 6 bases short, with 15 bases between. The CDR3 DNA follows: TGTGCCACTAGGACAGCCGCCCCTGAAGCTTTCTTT. It is translated as CATRTAAPEAFF.

The V call is TRBV5-1, the J call TRBJ2-1; 10 bases are a match to TRBD2. The CDR3 has 16 residues. The germline V gene encodes CDR1 SGHRS and CDR2 YFSETQ. The V gene end was trimmed by 1 base and the J gene end by 6 bases; junction bases not matched to a gene: 7. The chain's CDR3 is CASSLMWASGGNEQFF. The CDR3 nucleotides are TGCGCCAGCAGCTTGATGTGGGCTAGCGGGGGCAATGAGCAGTTCTTC.